The T cell receptor beta chain described here comes from a study of T cell repertoires in aging, cancer and after chemotherapy. About this clonotype itself: Possible read error: a much larger clone is one base away.

Peripheral blood genomic DNA, not sorted cells or RNA, was the template. TRB rearrangements spanning V, D and J were amplified using mixed TRB-A/B primers. MiXCR, applied by TCRdb to the multiplex PCR reads, yields one record per CDR3 protein. The sample contains over 850 distinct CDR3 sequences, 26% of which appear only once. Sequencing input: blood. This receptor was obtained from a human donor with a blood cancer.

The CDR3 DNA reads as TGTGCCATCAGTGTGGGGAATGAGCAGTTATTC. It translates to CAISVGNEQLF. The rearrangement uses TRBV10-3 and TRBJ2-1, with no clear D. The CDR3 has 11 amino acids. Germline CDR1 ENHRY, CDR2 SYGVKD.